This is a list of T cell receptor beta chains from one sample in a study of response to subunit inactivated influenza vaccine. TCRdb redid the calling of the RT-PCR reads with MiXCR, one entry per CDR3 protein. The sample lists over 150,000 distinct CDR3 sequences, approximately 15% seen once, with approximately 24% in the top ten. The specimen was CD8+ T cells sorted from PBMCs, collected roughly 5 days after vaccination. The receptors derive from a man aged 45-65 years who received an inactivated influenza vaccine. The CDR3 runs from the conserved cysteine through the conserved F or W. D genes are given only for firm matches. Not all rows give a size; the values are once, few, many and, for expanded clones, a class.

size: -; J: TRBJ2-3; V: TRBV7-9; D: -; CDR3: CASSFSEDTQYF
size: few; J: TRBJ2-1; V: TRBV7-8; D: TRBD2; CDR3: CASSLEAGGYYNEQFF
size: -; J: TRBJ2-1; V: TRBV11-2; D: -; CDR3: CASSLLRDNEQFF
size: few; J: TRBJ2-3; V: TRBV10-3; D: TRBD1; CDR3: CAISEKIDRGDTQYF
size: many; J: TRBJ2-1; V: TRBV12-3/TRBV12-4; D: TRBD2; CDR3: CASSARLAGAEDEQFF
size: few; J: TRBJ1-1; V: TRBV24-1; D: TRBD1; CDR3: CATKGQDPNTEAFF
size: many; J: TRBJ1-2; V: TRBV4-3; D: TRBD1; CDR3: CASSQGDRDIYGYTF
size: few; J: TRBJ1-4; V: TRBV20-1; D: -; CDR3: CSARDFRVTNEKLFF
size: few; J: TRBJ1-2; V: TRBV7-9; D: TRBD1; CDR3: CASSLEGAFYYGYTF
size: few; J: TRBJ2-7; V: TRBV27; D: -; CDR3: CASSLERTAIYEQYF
size: few; J: TRBJ2-7; V: TRBV14; D: -; CDR3: CASSHSTTYEQYF
size: -; J: TRBJ1-4; V: TRBV6-2/TRBV6-3; D: -; CDR3: CASSYSAPAGKLFF
size: many; J: TRBJ2-7; V: TRBV4-2; D: -; CDR3: CASSQEGPYEQYF
size: -; J: TRBJ2-7; V: TRBV5-1; D: -; CDR3: CASSLGAGYRYEQYF
size: few; J: TRBJ2-1; V: TRBV28; D: TRBD2; CDR3: CASSRRGAGLYNEQFF
size: -; J: TRBJ2-7; V: TRBV20-1; D: TRBD2; CDR3: CSAQAGSSYEQYF
size: -; J: TRBJ2-3; V: TRBV3-1; D: -; CDR3: CASSQDIGSVCDTQYF
size: -; J: TRBJ2-1; V: TRBV11-2; D: -; CDR3: CASSLVPSNNEQFF
size: few; J: TRBJ2-1; V: TRBV4-1; D: -; CDR3: CASSPRSAVEGREQFF
size: -; J: TRBJ2-3; V: TRBV10-3; D: -; CDR3: CAIRDPGHLSTDTQYF
size: many; J: TRBJ2-7; V: TRBV4-1; D: TRBD1; CDR3: CASSQRQGTYEQYF
size: many; J: TRBJ2-7; V: TRBV11-2; D: TRBD1; CDR3: CASSLVTGAYEQYF
size: -; J: TRBJ2-1; V: TRBV12-3/TRBV12-4; D: TRBD2; CDR3: CASSSLPAGVGDEQFF
size: -; J: TRBJ1-2; V: TRBV9; D: -; CDR3: CASSVARTERYGYTF
size: -; J: TRBJ2-1; V: TRBV29-1; D: TRBD1; CDR3: CSVRWTGWDEQFF
size: -; J: TRBJ1-1; V: TRBV4-3; D: -; CDR3: CASRRGNTEAFF
size: few; J: TRBJ2-2; V: TRBV7-9; D: TRBD1; CDR3: CASSSDKGGLNTGELFF